These 10 T cell receptor beta chains came from one sample sequenced in a study of cytomegalovirus exposure and HLA in healthy donors. In the PCR, 60 Vbeta and 13 Jbeta primers were used. The method was immunoSEQ multiplex PCR; TCRdb's version includes in-frame clones alone and lacks a portion of them. There are around 92,000 clones in the sample; about four fifths occur only once, and roughly 8.8% lies in the top ten. What was sequenced was PBMCs. The receptors here all came from a human donor in good health.

A word on this clone: Additional DNA sequences in this sample encode the identical CDR3. V usage is TRBV10-2 and J usage is TRBJ1-1; D is unresolved. With 4 bases removed from V and 3 bases from J, the gap between germline ends came to 6 bases. The germline CDR1 and CDR2 sequences are WSHSY and SAAADI. The CDR3 length is 12 residues. The CDR3 DNA reads as TGCGCCAGCAGTGTAATTGACACTGAAGCTTTCTTT. Translated, it gives CASSVIDTEAFF.

This chain joins TRBV30 and TRBJ1-2; no clear D. The germline gives CDR1 GTSNPN, CDR2 SVGIG (reference sequence). Between the trimmed V and J ends, which lost 5 bases and 4 bases, there was a span of 14 bases. The CDR3 has 13 amino acids. CDR3 sequence (DNA): TGTGCCTGGTCCGCCGGGATCGGCTATGGCTACACCTTC. It is translated as CAWSAGIGYGYTF. Variable domain in full (rest from reference TRBV30 and TRBJ1-2): SQTIHQWPATLVQPVGSPLSLECTVEGTSNPNLYWYRQAAGRGLQLLFYSVGIGQISSEVPQNLSASRPQDRQFILSSKKLLLSDSGFYLCAWSAGIGYGYTFGSGTRLTVV.

The chain links TRBV5-4 to TRBJ1-1; D possibly corresponds to TRBD1 (6 bases). Trimming took 7 bases from V and 5 from J, leaving 15 bases between them. Germline V gene data show CDR1 as SGHNT and CDR2 as YYREEE (reference sequence). There are 13 residues in the CDR3. The CDR3 DNA sequence: TGTGCCAGCGTCGACAGGCGCGGGACTGAAGCTTTCTTT. It translates to CASVDRRGTEAFF. The entire variable domain, with the rest obtained from reference TRBV5-4 and TRBJ1-1, is as follows: ETGVTQSPTHLIKTRGQQVTLRCSSQSGHNTVSWYQQALGQGPQFIFQYYREEENGRGNFPPRFSGLQFPNYSSELNVNALELDDSALYLCASVDRRGTEAFFGQGTRLTVV.

The chain is built from TRBV5-1 and TRBJ2-5; TRBD1 might be the D (6 bases). This CDR3 region has 15 residues. CDR1 is SGHRS and CDR2 is YFSETQ in the germline V gene. The V end was cut by 0 bases, the J end by 2 bases, with 11 bases between. For the CDR3, the DNA is TGCGCCAGCAGCTTGGCCGGGACATTTCAAGAGACCCAGTACTTC. Translated: CASSLAGTFQETQYF.

In this sample, this clone turned up a few times. V usage is TRBV5-1 and J usage is TRBJ2-7; 16 bases map to TRBD2. Germline V gene sequence: CDR1 SGHRS, CDR2 YFSETQ. The CDR3 length is 16 residues. The V and J ends lost 4 bases and 10 bases, in that order; junction bases with no gene match: 11. Written as DNA, the CDR3 is TGCGCCAGCAGCGTTGACGGGACTAGCGGGAGGGCACGACAGTACTTC. Translating it yields CASSVDGTSGRARQYF.

This clone has more than one count but fewer than ten. The V gene is TRBV11-2, the J gene TRBJ2-7; TRBD2 matches 14 bases. After removal of 6 bases from V and 2 bases from J, the junction contained 9 bases not matched to a gene. This CDR3 is 17 amino acids long. Germline-derived CDR1 and CDR2 are SGHAT and FQNNGV. The DNA for the CDR3 is TGTGCCAGCAGTCGGACTAGCGGGAGGTTAATCACCTACGAGCAGTACTTC. This translates into CASSRTSGRLITYEQYF. Drawing the rest from reference TRBV11-2 and TRBJ2-7, the complete variable domain is EAGVAQSPRYKIIEKRQSVAFWCNPISGHATLYWYQQILGQGPKLLIQFQNNGVVDDSQLPKDRFSAERLKGVDSTLKIQPAKLEDSAVYLCASSRTSGRLITYEQYFGPGTRLTVT.

The chain is built from TRBV4-1 and TRBJ1-4, with TRBD1 matching 7 bases. The trim removed 3 bases at V and 8 bases at J, leaving 9 bases unmatched. CDR1 is MGHRA, CDR2 YSYEKL, per germline. This CDR3 has 15 residues. The CDR3 DNA reads as TGCGCCAGCAGCCACACTACAGGGGTTGGGGAAAAACTGTTTTTT. This codes for CASSHTTGVGEKLFF.

J is TRBJ2-1 and V is TRBV6-1, with TRBD1 matching over 7 bases. Unmatched junction bases numbered 10, after V lost 8 bases and J lost 3 bases. Germline V gene data show CDR1 as MNHNS and CDR2 as SASEGT. The CDR3 is 15 residues long. CDR3 DNA sequence: TGTGCCAGCGGGGACAGTAAACACTTCTACAATGAGCAGTTCTTC. Its translation is CASGDSKHFYNEQFF.

The chain recombines TRBV5-6 with TRBJ2-2, with 9 bases aligning to TRBD1. Per the germline V gene, CDR1 is SGHDT and CDR2 is YYEEEE. The J segment lost 6 bases and the V segment lost 3 bases, leaving 3 bases of the junction unmatched. CDR3 length: 14 residues. The CDR3 loop reads CASSWGQGPGELFF. CDR3 sequence (DNA): TGTGCCAGCAGCTGGGGACAGGGACCCGGGGAGCTGTTTTTT. Looking up the rest from reference TRBV5-6 and TRBJ2-2 gives the full variable domain: DAGVTQSPTHLIKTRGQQVTLRCSPKSGHDTVSWYQQALGQGPQFIFQYYEEEERQRGNFPDRFSGHQFPNYSSELNVNALLLGDSALYLCASSWGQGPGELFFGEGSRLTVL.

This sequence joins TRBV9 and TRBJ1-1; 11 bases align to TRBD1. Germline V gene sequence: CDR1 SGDLS, CDR2 YYNGEE. The CDR3 loop spans 14 amino acids. With V trimmed by 3 bases and J by 5 bases, 3 bases remained unmatched. CDR3 nucleotides: TGTGCCAGCAGCGGGGGGACAGGGGGTACTGAAGCTTTCTTT. It is translated as CASSGGTGGTEAFF.